This T cell receptor beta chain stems from a study of T cell responses to AZD1222 COVID-19 vaccine (dated by TCRdb to about 2021). Regarding the research as a whole: AZD1222 recipients given second doses at about 4 weeks or at about 12 weeks were pooled, since spike-specific TCR depth and breadth were not found to differ between the two schedules. TCR sequencing covered 233 trial participants: some 210 given two doses of AZD1222 and 26 given two doses of MenACWY control vaccine. Trial participants were enrolled by age into 18-55, 56-69 and 70-plus year subgroups, with about 150, 28 and 57 TCR-sequenced participants respectively.

The time point label, as the study defines it: baseline before first vaccination. Vaccinee samples were obtained from the UK trials COV001 and COV002, which included a single-blind randomized controlled phase 2/3 trial of AZD1222 (ChAdOx1 nCoV-19) in healthy adults. For TCRbeta chain sequencing, PBMC samples from trial participants were taken at day 0 and at day 28 after the second dose. This clone was observed a single time. This receptor's antigen is unknown. No base quality values were provided; no much bigger clone lies one nucleotide off. The paper's findings and limits, for the study overall: A significant rise in spike-specific TCR breadth and depth was observed after two AZD1222 doses relative to day 0 and relative to MenACWY recipients. The 56-69-year group was small, and its depth increase did not reach significance, likely because of low power. Because no samples from the day 14 peak response were available, repertoires could be characterized only after the peak T cell response. Participants were mostly white British and included more females than males, and it was suggested by the authors that clonal diversity may have been underestimated. CD4 TCRs associated with the vaccine covered the entire spike protein, and the dominant responses were in regions 160-218 and 743-854. Conclusions about previously exposed vaccinees are limited, since just five or six AZD1222 recipients were seropositive for SARS-CoV-2 at baseline. Reportedly, close to half of the unique spike-specific TCRs recognized epitopes lying outside the regions that are mutated in the B.1.351 and B.1.1.7 variants.

The CDR3 regions of human TCRbeta chains were subjected to immunosequencing. The study's own analysis went as follows. Repertoire TCRs were checked for matches against a reference library of SARS-CoV-2-specific TCRs that had been generated using the MIRA antigen-specificity platform. Breadth was defined as the fraction of unique TCRs that were SARS-CoV-2-associated. Depth was defined as the fraction of total T cells that were SARS-CoV-2-associated. Using the MIRA data, every spike-specific TCR was mapped to the spike region that the TCR reacted to and assigned to either a CD4 or a CD8 class. Log10-transformed breadth and depth values were compared by one-way ANOVA with Sidak's multiple comparisons tests. Held by TCRdb, this immuneACCESS table contains in-frame sequences only and omits some clones. Under half of the omission traces to an unresolved V gene where checked; the cause of the rest is unknown. The V and J calls and clone size were taken over from that table, and D and trimming were inferred from the DNA. The sample records some 100,000 clones, just over 90% of which are singletons. The ten largest clones add up to 4% to 5.5% of the sample.

Trimming removed 6 bases from V and 5 bases from J; the gene matches leave 9 bases unexplained. The CDR3, from cysteine to phenylalanine, totals 15 residues. The only DNA kept is the CDR3, 45 bases in frame from the first base. The germline V gene sets CDR1 to MNHEY and CDR2 to SVGAGI. The chain joins TRBV6-5 to TRBJ1-5, and 8 bases in between align with TRBD1. This TCR was sampled from an adult in good health. The sample consisted of peripheral blood, taken on day 0 of AZD1222 vaccination. The DNA reads as follows: TGTGCCAGCAGCAGGCCAGGGGGCACTGATCAGCCCCAGCATTTT. The resulting protein is CASSRPGGTDQPQHF.